This record covers a single TCR beta chain. This entry belongs to a study of T cell clones after liver transplantation. Overall study: TCRbeta sequencing after a pre-transplant mixed lymphocyte reaction identified graft-donor-reactive clones, later tracked in post-transplant blood. Samples came pre-transplant, pre-randomization before withdrawal, and post-randomization after withdrawal ended.

Assay: immunoSEQ multiplex PCR; the TCRdb copy retains only in-frame clones and omits some. The table includes about 33,000 clones, about 95% detected once. CDR3 length equals 17 residues. V lost 7 bases and J 2 bases, leaving 21 bases between the germline ends. Germline-derived CDR1 and CDR2 are MNHEY and SMNVEV (reference sequence). This rearrangement joins TRBV27 to TRBJ2-1; possibly TRBD2 for D (6 bases). Sequenced here: CD8+ T cells from blood, sampled 12 months after liver transplant. The sequence was obtained from a human patient who received a liver transplant. The T cells may partly be graft donor cells. CDR3 sequence: CASTYSSGERAYNEQFF. CDR3 nucleotide sequence: TGTGCCAGCACCTACTCATCGGGGGAAAGGGCCTACAATGAGCAGTTCTTC.